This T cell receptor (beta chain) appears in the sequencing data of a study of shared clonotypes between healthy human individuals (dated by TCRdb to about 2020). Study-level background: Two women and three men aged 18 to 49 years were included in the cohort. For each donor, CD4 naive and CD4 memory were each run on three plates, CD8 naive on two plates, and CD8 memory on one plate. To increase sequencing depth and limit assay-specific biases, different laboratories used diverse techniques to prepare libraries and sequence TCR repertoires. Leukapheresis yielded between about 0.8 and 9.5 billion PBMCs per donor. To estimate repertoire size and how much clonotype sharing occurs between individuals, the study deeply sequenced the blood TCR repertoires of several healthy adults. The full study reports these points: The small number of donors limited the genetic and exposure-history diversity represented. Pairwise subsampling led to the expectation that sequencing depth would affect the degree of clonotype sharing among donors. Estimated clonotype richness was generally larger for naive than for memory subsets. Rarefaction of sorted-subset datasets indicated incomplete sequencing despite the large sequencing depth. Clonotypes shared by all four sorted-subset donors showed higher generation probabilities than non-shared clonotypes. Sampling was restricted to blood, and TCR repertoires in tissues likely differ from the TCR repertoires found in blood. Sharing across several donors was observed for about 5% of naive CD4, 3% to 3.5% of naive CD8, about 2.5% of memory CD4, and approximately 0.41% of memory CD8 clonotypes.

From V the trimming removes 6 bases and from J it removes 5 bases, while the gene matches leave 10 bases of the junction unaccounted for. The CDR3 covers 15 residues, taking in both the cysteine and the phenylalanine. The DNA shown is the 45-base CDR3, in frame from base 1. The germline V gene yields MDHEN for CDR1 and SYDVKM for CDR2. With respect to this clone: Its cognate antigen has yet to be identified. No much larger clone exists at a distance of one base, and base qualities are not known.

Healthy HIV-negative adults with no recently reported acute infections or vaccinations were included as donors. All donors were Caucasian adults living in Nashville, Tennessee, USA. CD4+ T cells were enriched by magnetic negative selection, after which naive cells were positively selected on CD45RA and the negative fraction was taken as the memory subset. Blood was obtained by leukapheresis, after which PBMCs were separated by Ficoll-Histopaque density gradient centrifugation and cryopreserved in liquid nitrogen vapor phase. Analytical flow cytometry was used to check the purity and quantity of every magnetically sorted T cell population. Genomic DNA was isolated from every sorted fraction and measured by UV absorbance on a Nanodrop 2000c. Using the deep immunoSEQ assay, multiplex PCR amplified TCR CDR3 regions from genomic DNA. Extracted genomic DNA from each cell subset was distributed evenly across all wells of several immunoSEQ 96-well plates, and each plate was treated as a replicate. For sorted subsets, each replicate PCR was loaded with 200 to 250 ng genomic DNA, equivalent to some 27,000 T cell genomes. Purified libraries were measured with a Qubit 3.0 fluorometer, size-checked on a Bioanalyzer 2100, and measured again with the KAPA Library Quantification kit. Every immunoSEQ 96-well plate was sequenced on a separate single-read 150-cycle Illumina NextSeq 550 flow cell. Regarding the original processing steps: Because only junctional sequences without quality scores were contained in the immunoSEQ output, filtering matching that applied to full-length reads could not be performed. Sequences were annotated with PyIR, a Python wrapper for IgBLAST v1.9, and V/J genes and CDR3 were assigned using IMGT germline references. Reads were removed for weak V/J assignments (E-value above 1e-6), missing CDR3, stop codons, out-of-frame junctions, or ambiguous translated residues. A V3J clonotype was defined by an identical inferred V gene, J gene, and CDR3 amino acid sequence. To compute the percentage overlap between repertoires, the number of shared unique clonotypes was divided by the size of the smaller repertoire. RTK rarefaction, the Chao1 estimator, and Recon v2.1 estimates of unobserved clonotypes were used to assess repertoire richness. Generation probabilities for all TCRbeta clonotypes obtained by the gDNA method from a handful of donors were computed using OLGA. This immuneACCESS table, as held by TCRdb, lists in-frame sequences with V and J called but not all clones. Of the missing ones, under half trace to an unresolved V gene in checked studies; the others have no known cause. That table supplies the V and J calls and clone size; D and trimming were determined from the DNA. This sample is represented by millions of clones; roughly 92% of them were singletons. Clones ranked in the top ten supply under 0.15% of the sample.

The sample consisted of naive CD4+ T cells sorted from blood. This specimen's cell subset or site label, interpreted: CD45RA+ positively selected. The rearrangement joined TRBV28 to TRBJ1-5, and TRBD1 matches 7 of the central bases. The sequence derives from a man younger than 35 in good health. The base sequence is TGTGCCAGCAGCTCGGGACAGACAATGGATCAGCCCCAGCATTTT. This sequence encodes CASSSGQTMDQPQHF. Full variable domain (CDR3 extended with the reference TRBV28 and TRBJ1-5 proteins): DVKVTQSSRYLVKRTGEKVFLECVQDMDHENMFWYRQDPGLGLRLIYFSYDVKMKEKGDIPEGYSVSREKKERFSLILESASTNQTSMYLCASSSGQTMDQPQHFGDGTRLSIL.